This TCR beta chain was recovered during a study of radiotherapy plus CTLA-4 blockade in lung cancer. Across the whole study: With 31% of patients having disease control, objective responses were seen in under 20%.

Data came from immunoSEQ multiplex PCR; TCRdb stores just in-frame clones and leaves some out. The sample lists approximately 94,000 clones, around 84% occurring once. With V trimmed by 6 bases and J by 4 bases, 11 bases remained unmatched. Germline V gene sequence: CDR1 LNHDA, CDR2 SQIVND (reference sequence). CDR3 length: 16 residues. Patients had chemo-refractory metastatic non-small-cell lung cancer and received focal radiation plus CTLA-4 blockade that used ipilimumab. Details on this clone: What it recognizes is unknown.

Study results and caveats: With interferon-beta, early dynamics of blood T cell clones were reported to best predict response. Clones derived from tumor TCRs expanded in blood after radiotherapy plus ipilimumab.

The clonotype comes from a human donor with non-small cell lung cancer that progressed on radiotherapy plus ipilimumab. V is TRBV19 and J is TRBJ2-2; 7 bases agree with TRBD1. The starting material was peripheral blood, obtained from a patient treated with radiotherapy plus ipilimumab. The CDR3 is CASRPGTVILTGELFF. The CDR3 coding sequence is TGTGCCAGTAGACCCGGGACAGTGATACTCACCGGGGAGCTGTTTTTT.